A selection of T cell receptor beta chains follows, all from one sample in a study of blood T cell repertoires in COVID-19. The method was immunoSEQ multiplex PCR; TCRdb's version includes in-frame clones alone and lacks a portion of them. This repertoire shows roughly 160,000 clones, roughly 85% found once; its top ten account for roughly 8.2%. Source material: peripheral blood. The receptor set was obtained from a man in his 60s with acute or convalescent COVID-19. CDR3s include the opening cysteine and the closing phenylalanine or tryptophan. A D gene is named only where the DNA matches it firmly. Size values are once, few and many counts, or a class for expanded clones, and some rows have none.

D gene	clone size	J gene	V gene	CDR3 DNA	CDR3 protein
.	.	TRBJ1-1	TRBV3-1/TRBV3-2	TGTGCCAGCAGCCAAGGGAGATTGAACACTGAAGCTTTCTTT	CASSQGRLNTEAFF
TRBD1	.	TRBJ1-2	TRBV7-8	TGTGCCAGCAGCTCGGGGACAGCAAGCGGCTACACCTTC	CASSSGTASGYTF
.	.	TRBJ2-7	TRBV4-2	TGTGCCAGCAGCCAAGATATTAGGACAGACTCCTACGAGCAGTACTTC	CASSQDIRTDSYEQYF
.	.	TRBJ2-2	TRBV19	TGTGCCAGTAGTATAAGTACTGGGACACTTACTACCGGGGAGCTGTTTTTT	CASSISTGTLTTGELFF
.	.	TRBJ1-2	TRBV27	TGTGCCAGCAGGATGGGGGGGCAAGACTATGGCTACACCTTC	CASRMGGQDYGYTF
TRBD2	.	TRBJ2-1	TRBV27	TGTGCCAGCAGCCCCCGAATAGCGACTAGCAGCAATGAGCAGTTCTTC	CASSPRIATSSNEQFF
.	.	TRBJ1-2	TRBV6-5	TGTGCCAGCAGTTACTCGATAGGAGTTAACTATGGCTACACCTTC	CASSYSIGVNYGYTF
.	.	TRBJ1-3	TRBV6-6	TGTGCCAGCTCGACAGTCGTCTCTGGAAACACCATATATTTT	CASSTVVSGNTIYF
TRBD2	.	TRBJ2-1	TRBV2	TGTGCCAGCAGTGAAGATTCATGGCTAGCGGCCTACAATGAGCAGTTCTTC	CASSEDSWLAAYNEQFF
TRBD1	.	TRBJ2-7	TRBV19	TGTGCCAGTAGTGTGGGACAGGGCACCTACGAGCAGTACTTC	CASSVGQGTYEQYF
.	.	TRBJ1-1	TRBV18	TGTGCCAGCTCACCACTTGGGGGGTTAGGTGAAGCTTTCTTT	CASSPLGGLGEAFF
TRBD1	.	TRBJ2-7	TRBV28	TGTGCCAGCAGTTTACGGACAGGGGGCTACGAGCAGTACTTC	CASSLRTGGYEQYF
TRBD2	.	TRBJ2-2	TRBV7-2	TGTGCCAGCAGCTTTGCTAGCGGGGGCGGGGAGCTGTTTTTT	CASSFASGGGELFF
.	.	TRBJ1-2	TRBV2	TGTGCCAGCAGTGAAAGGGGATACTATGGCTACACCTTC	CASSERGYYGYTF
TRBD1	.	TRBJ1-2	TRBV28	TGTGCCAGCAGTTCCTCGACAGGGAACTATGGCTACACCTTC	CASSSSTGNYGYTF
.	.	TRBJ1-4	TRBV6-4	TGTGCCAGCCCGGATAGGGGAGGTGCAGAACTGTTTTTT	CASPDRGGAELFF
TRBD2	.	TRBJ2-3	TRBV7-9	TGTGCCAGCAGCTTTAGCGGGACTGCTAGCACAGATACGCAGTATTTT	CASSFSGTASTDTQYF
.	.	TRBJ1-2	TRBV7-6	TGTGCCAGCAGCTTAGATCCGGGGGGGGACTATGGCTACACCTTC	CASSLDPGGDYGYTF
TRBD1	.	TRBJ2-3	TRBV7-3	TGTGCCAGCGGGACAGCGAGCACAGATACGCAGTATTTT	CASGTASTDTQYF
.	.	TRBJ2-5	TRBV6-5	TGTGCCAGCAGTTATGGCGGGGGCGGCCAAGAGACCCAGTACTTC	CASSYGGGGQETQYF
.	once	TRBJ1-2	TRBV9	TGTGCCAGCAGCCTCTATACTCTAGGCCCCTATGGCTACACCTTC	CASSLYTLGPYGYTF
.	.	TRBJ1-2	TRBV29-1	TGCAGCGTTGAAGGGGCCTTGGGCTACACCTTC	CSVEGALGYTF
TRBD1	.	TRBJ2-5	TRBV3-1/TRBV3-2	TGTGCCAGCAGCCAAGGGACAGGCCCTCACGGGACCCAGTACTTC	CASSQGTGPHGTQYF